This record concerns one T cell receptor (beta chain) sequence. Its antigen remains unidentified. Germline V lookup: CDR1 SGHTA, CDR2 FQGNSA. The CDR3 is 15 amino acids. V lost 0 bases to trimming and J lost 6 bases, with 13 bases between them. The data are from a study of high-grade serous ovarian cancer treatment subgroups. Study overall: Mean per sample: approximately 13,000 reads, 6,000 to 8,000 unique TCR beta rearrangements. Study-level findings and limits: TCR relatedness rose with neoantigen level and trended with mutation load. The analyses considered CDR3 and ignored CDR1 and CDR2. Bulk tumor TCR sequencing gave no spatial information.

The method was immunoSEQ multiplex PCR; TCRdb's version includes in-frame clones alone and lacks a portion of them. Among over a thousand clones listed, over 70% were seen once. Tumor tissue was taken before any definitive surgery or chemotherapy was given. The TCR originated in a human donor with high-grade serous ovarian cancer. The chain is built from TRBV7-2 and TRBJ2-3; D gene unclear. The sequencing input was tumor tissue. CDR3 DNA sequence: TGTGCCAGCAGCTTAGCTGCCGGCCGATGGGATACGCAGTATTTT. Encoded protein: CASSLAAGRWDTQYF.